A single sample gave rise to the 25 T cell receptor beta chains below, sequenced in a study of PD-L1 blockade in urothelial cancer. Assay used: immunoSEQ multiplex PCR; TCRdb lists only in-frame clones, some missing. The sample carries some 65,000 clones, about 76% recorded once. The time point: pretreatment peripheral blood. Sequencing used PBMCs, obtained around atezolizumab (anti-PD-L1) treatment. The receptor set was obtained from a man aged 70-80 years with urothelial cancer.

This chain connects TRBV7-2 to TRBJ1-2; D gene uncertain. CDR1 is SGHTA and CDR2 is FQGNSA in the germline V gene. This CDR3 contains 15 residues. V was cut by 1 base and J by 3 bases, with 12 bases left in between. CDR3 region: CASSLVGGIDYGYTF. DNA of the CDR3: TGTGCCAGCAGCTTAGTAGGAGGGATTGACTATGGCTACACCTTC.

The chain combines TRBV7-2 with TRBJ2-3, with a possible D match to TRBD2 (6 bases). Trimming took off 4 bases at V and 0 bases at J, with 8 bases between the two ends. Germline CDR1 SGHTA, CDR2 FQGNSA. The CDR3 has 14 amino acids. The CDR3 DNA sequence: TGTGCCAGCAGCTCGGGGGTGAGCACAGATACGCAGTATTTT. It translates to CASSSGVSTDTQYF.

V is TRBV4-1 and J is TRBJ2-7; the D gene is possibly TRBD1 (6 bases). Germline CDR1 reads MGHRA; CDR2 reads YSYEKL. This CDR3 contains 15 residues. V was pared by 2 bases and J by 3 bases, with 14 bases between. CDR3 region: CASSQYRADLYEQYF. The CDR3 nucleotides are TGCGCCAGCAGCCAATACAGGGCGGATCTCTACGAGCAGTACTTC.

The chain is built from TRBV5-1 and TRBJ1-3; 7 bases map to TRBD1. The CDR3 spans 16 residues. The germline V gene encodes CDR1 SGHRS and CDR2 YFSETQ. After removal of 0 bases from V and 4 bases from J, the junction contained 7 bases not matched to a gene. CDR3 sequence (DNA): TGCGCCAGCAGCTTGGCAGGGGGGCTGAGGGGAAACACCATATATTTT. Translation gives CASSLAGGLRGNTIYF.

The chain couples TRBV4-1 to TRBJ2-3; TRBD2 aligns across 7 bases. J lost 2 bases, V lost 5 bases, and 10 bases had no gene match. This CDR3 has 16 amino acids. The germline CDR1 and CDR2 sequences are MGHRA and YSYEKL. CDR3 coding DNA: TGCGCCAGCAGCAGTAGGCGGGAGAGGGCCACAGATACGCAGTATTTT. Protein product: CASSSRRERATDTQYF.

This clone occurred a few times. The genes are TRBV7-2 and TRBJ1-5; no firm D call. CDR3 size: 17 residues. Deletions cut 1 base from V and 2 bases from J, with 15 bases between. Germline CDR1 is SGHTA and CDR2 is FQGNSA. The CDR3 is CASSLVPPAVGNQPQHF. CDR3 sequence (DNA): TGTGCCAGCAGCTTAGTCCCGCCTGCGGTGGGCAATCAGCCCCAGCATTTT.

V is TRBV7-9 and J is TRBJ2-1; 7 positions agree with TRBD1. Germline values: CDR1 SEHNR, CDR2 FQNEAQ (reference sequence). Losses at the gene ends were 5 bases for V and 0 bases for J; bases not matched to a gene: 7. The CDR3 is made up of 16 amino acids. The CDR3 DNA follows: TGTGCCAGCAGCCCTCCGGGACAGCGCTCCTACAATGAGCAGTTCTTC. Protein sequence: CASSPPGQRSYNEQFF.

This sequence joins TRBV28 and TRBJ2-7, with 11 positions matching TRBD1. Germline V lookup: CDR1 MDHEN, CDR2 SYDVKM. V trimming: 5 bases; J trimming: 3 bases; junction bases outside the gene matches: 6. This CDR3 has 15 amino acids. CDR3 bases: TGTGCCAGCAGTGATTCGGGGACAGGGGGCTACGAGCAGTACTTC. This gives the protein CASSDSGTGGYEQYF. Full variable domain (outside the CDR3, taken from reference TRBV28 and TRBJ2-7): DVKVTQSSRYLVKRTGEKVFLECVQDMDHENMFWYRQDPGLGLRLIYFSYDVKMKEKGDIPEGYSVSREKKERFSLILESASTNQTSMYLCASSDSGTGGYEQYFGPGTRLTVT.

The chain has TRBV7-9 and TRBJ2-2; D unclear. Germline V gives CDR1 SEHNR, CDR2 FQNEAQ (reference sequence). This CDR3 is built from 13 residues. Trimming removed 1 base at V and 7 bases at J, with 7 bases between. DNA of the CDR3: TGTGCCAGCAGCTTAGGAGGTGACGGGGAGCTGTTTTTT. Its translation: CASSLGGDGELFF.

The rearrangement uses TRBV5-6 and TRBJ2-6, with 8 nucleotides matching TRBD1. Germline lookup yields CDR1 SGHDT and CDR2 YYEEEE. This CDR3 region has 17 residues. With 1 base clipped from V and 4 bases from J, the junction kept 7 bases outside the gene matches. CDR3 amino acids: CASSLYSGGSGANVLTF. Here the CDR3 DNA reads TGTGCCAGCAGCTTGTACTCAGGGGGCTCCGGGGCCAACGTCCTGACTTTC.

The V gene is TRBV14, the J gene TRBJ1-1; D unresolved. Germline assignment: CDR1 SGHDN and CDR2 FVKESK. The germline V and J ends were trimmed by 1 base and 1 base, with 4 bases remaining between them. CDR3 length: 13 residues. In nucleotides, the CDR3 is TGTGCCAGCAGCCAAGTTCGGAACACTGAAGCTTTCTTT. This sequence encodes CASSQVRNTEAFF.

The rearrangement links TRBV5-6 to TRBJ2-2; tentative D call: TRBD2 (6 bases). This CDR3 contains 13 residues. CDR1 is SGHDT, CDR2 YYEEEE, per germline. V gave up 4 bases and J gave up 8 bases, with 12 bases separating them. The CDR3 DNA follows: TGTGCCAGCAGCGGAGGGATTCGGGGGGAGCTGTTTTTT. As protein: CASSGGIRGELFF.

The J gene is TRBJ2-2, the V gene TRBV14; possibly TRBD1 for D (6 bases). The CDR3 runs 17 residues. Germline V gene data show CDR1 as SGHDN and CDR2 as FVKESK. Trimming left V 4 bases short and J 3 bases short, with 18 bases between. CDR3 in DNA: TGTGCCAGCAGCCCACACCCACCCCCAGGGGACACCGGGGAGCTGTTTTTT. Its translation: CASSPHPPPGDTGELFF.

V gene TRBV7-9 combines with J gene TRBJ2-7; 10 nucleotides line up with TRBD1. This CDR3 has 15 amino acids. J was trimmed by 3 bases and V by 1 base; bases with no gene match: 3. Germline-derived CDR1 and CDR2 are SEHNR and FQNEAQ (reference sequence). The CDR3 here is CASSLVGDRGYEQYF. In nucleotides, the CDR3 is TGTGCCAGCAGCTTAGTAGGGGACAGGGGCTACGAGCAGTACTTC. The complete variable domain, with remaining parts taken from reference TRBV7-9 and TRBJ2-7, reads DTGVSQNPRHKITKRGQNVTFRCDPISEHNRLYWYRQTLGQGPEFLTYFQNEAQLEKSRLLSDRFSAERPKGSFSTLEIQRTEQGDSAMYLCASSLVGDRGYEQYFGPGTRLTVT.

The sample holds a few counts of this clone. The V call is TRBV11-1, the J call TRBJ2-7; 8 bases map to TRBD1. Trimming removed 4 bases from V and 2 bases from J; junction bases left unmatched: 7. Germline V gives CDR1 SGHAT, CDR2 FQDESV (reference sequence). This CDR3 is built from 15 residues. This chain's CDR3 is CASSSRQGLTYEQYF. CDR3 nucleotides: TGTGCCAGCAGCTCCCGACAGGGGCTGACCTACGAGCAGTACTTC.

A single count supports this clone. V and J are TRBV4-1 and TRBJ2-1; 10 bases match TRBD1. Unmatched junction bases numbered 4, after V lost 1 base and J lost 7 bases. CDR1 MGHRA and CDR2 YSYEKL come from the germline V gene. The CDR3 has 15 residues. The CDR3 bases are TGCGCCAGCAGCCAAGGACAGGGGGCCGGGAATGAGCAGTTCTTC. Amino acid sequence: CASSQGQGAGNEQFF.

CDR3: CATSREDWAIETQYF. As DNA, the CDR3 is TGTGCCACCAGCAGAGAGGACTGGGCAATAGAGACCCAGTACTTC. The J gene is TRBJ2-5, the V gene TRBV15, with a weak D call TRBD2 (5 bases). The CDR3 has 15 residues. Per the germline V gene, CDR1 is LNHNV and CDR2 is YYDKDF (reference sequence). Trimming left V 0 bases short and J 4 bases short, with 12 bases between.

The gene calls are TRBV10-1 and TRBJ2-3, with TRBD2 identical over 7 bases. The CDR3 totals 15 residues. V lost 0 bases and J lost 4; bases outside the gene matches: 4. Germline CDR1 reads WNHNN; CDR2 reads SYGVQD (reference sequence). The DNA of the CDR3 is TGCGCCAGCAGTGAGTCGGGGAGGGCCCCAGATACGCAGTATTTT. Translation gives CASSESGRAPDTQYF.

The chain recombines TRBV9 with TRBJ2-1; TRBD2 agrees at 11 bases. Trimming took 0 bases from V and 5 from J; bases not matched to a gene: 7. The CDR3 is 17 residues long. Germline V lookup: CDR1 SGDLS, CDR2 YYNGEE. The CDR3 protein is CASSVDEGLAEDNEQFF. For the CDR3, the DNA is TGTGCCAGCAGCGTAGATGAGGGACTAGCGGAGGACAATGAGCAGTTCTTC.

The chain employs TRBV9 and TRBJ1-1; the D is unclear. V lost 4 bases to trimming and J lost 3 bases, with 16 bases between them. This CDR3 is 15 amino acids long. The V gene's germline CDR1 is SGDLS and CDR2 YYNGEE. CDR3 DNA: TGTGCCAGCAGCCCAGGCTCCTTGGGAGACACTGAAGCTTTCTTT. It encodes CASSPGSLGDTEAFF.

The rearrangement uses TRBV7-9 and TRBJ1-2, with 10 bases aligning to TRBD1. This CDR3 has 15 amino acids. Germline values: CDR1 SEHNR, CDR2 FQNEAQ (reference sequence). The V and J ends lost 1 base and 8 bases, in that order; junction bases with no gene match: 7. In DNA form, the CDR3 reads TGTGCCAGCAGCTTAGGGGACAGGGGCTTCGGCGGCTACACCTTC. Its translation is CASSLGDRGFGGYTF.

The CDR3 DNA is TGTGCCAGCAGTTCCTCCGGGTTGGCAGGGGGCTCGGGGCAGCCCCAGCATTTT. Protein: CASSSSGLAGGSGQPQHF. The genes are TRBV28 and TRBJ1-5, with 8 bases lining up with TRBD1. This CDR3 region has 18 residues. From germline, CDR1 is MDHEN and CDR2 SYDVKM. V lost 4 bases and J lost 7; bases outside the gene matches: 18. Variable domain in full (rest from reference TRBV28 and TRBJ1-5): DVKVTQSSRYLVKRTGEKVFLECVQDMDHENMFWYRQDPGLGLRLIYFSYDVKMKEKGDIPEGYSVSREKKERFSLILESASTNQTSMYLCASSSSGLAGGSGQPQHFGDGTRLSIL.

V is TRBV5-1 and J is TRBJ1-3, with TRBD1 matching over 9 bases. The V segment lost 4 bases and the J segment 5 bases; nucleotides outside the gene matches: 7. Germline CDR1 SGHRS, CDR2 YFSETQ. The CDR3 is made up of 15 amino acids. The CDR3 here is CASSKTGGYRNTIYF. CDR3 nucleotides: TGCGCCAGCAGCAAGACAGGGGGATATAGAAACACCATATATTTT.

The chain has TRBV30 and TRBJ1-6; 10 bases agree with TRBD1. The CDR3 has 13 amino acids. Germline CDR1 reads GTSNPN; CDR2 reads SVGIG (reference sequence). V shed 4 bases and J 9 bases; nucleotides not matched to a gene: 3. CDR3 DNA sequence: TGTGCCTGGATGGGACAGGGGTCTTCACCCCTCCACTTT. The encoded protein is CAWMGQGSSPLHF.

Regarding this clone: Other DNA sequences in the sample encode the same CDR3. This chain joins TRBV28 and TRBJ1-2; tentatively, D is TRBD1 (5 bases). There are 13 residues in the CDR3. Between the trimmed V and J ends, which lost 3 bases and 2 bases, there was a span of 7 bases. Germline lookup yields CDR1 MDHEN and CDR2 SYDVKM. The CDR3 region has the DNA TGTGCCAGCAGTTTGGGGGGGAACTATGGCTACACCTTC. Protein product: CASSLGGNYGYTF.